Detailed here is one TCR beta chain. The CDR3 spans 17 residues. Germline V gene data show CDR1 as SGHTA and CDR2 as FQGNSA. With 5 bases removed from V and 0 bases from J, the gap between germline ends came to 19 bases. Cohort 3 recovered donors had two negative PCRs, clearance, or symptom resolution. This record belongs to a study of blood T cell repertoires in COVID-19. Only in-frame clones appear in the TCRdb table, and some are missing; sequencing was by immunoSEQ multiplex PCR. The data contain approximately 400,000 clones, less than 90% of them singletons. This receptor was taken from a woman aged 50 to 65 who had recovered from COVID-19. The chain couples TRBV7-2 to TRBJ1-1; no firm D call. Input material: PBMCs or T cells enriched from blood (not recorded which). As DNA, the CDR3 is TGTGCCAGCAGCAAACAGATTCCTCTTGCCATGAACACTGAAGCTTTCTTT. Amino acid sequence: CASSKQIPLAMNTEAFF. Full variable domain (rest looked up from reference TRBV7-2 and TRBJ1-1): GAGVSQSPSNKVTEKGKDVELRCDPISGHTALYWYRQSLGQGLEFLIYFQGNSAPDKSGLPSDRFSAERTGGSVSTLTIQRTQQEDSAVYLCASSKQIPLAMNTEAFFGQGTRLTVV.